Listed below are T cell receptor beta chains from one sample, sequenced in a study of T cells in tumors after PD-1 blockade. Repertoires were generated with immunoSEQ multiplex PCR, while TCRdb's copy carries only in-frame clones and drops some. Of 60,000 to 70,000 clones in the sample, under 80% are singletons; the top ten hold 4.7%. This material consisted of PBMCs, taken after anti-PD-1 treatment. These receptors were collected from a human donor with basal cell carcinoma. Both conserved end residues are part of each CDR3. A D gene is named only where the DNA matches it firmly. The size entry is marked missing in some rows and otherwise reads once, few, many or a size class.

NA	few	TRBV5-1	TRBJ2-2	CASSLDLTTSGELFF	TGCGCCAGCAGCTTGGACCTAACCACATCCGGGGAGCTGTTTTTT
NA	NA	TRBV6-5	TRBJ1-2	CATLPTGNYGYTF	TGTGCCACCCTACCCACAGGGAACTATGGCTACACCTTC
NA	NA	TRBV5-1	TRBJ2-7	CASSPSLGQHSSYEQYF	TGCGCCAGCAGCCCTTCCCTAGGACAGCATAGTTCCTACGAGCAGTACTTC
TRBD1	NA	TRBV9	TRBJ2-5	CASSPRGTRGETQYF	TGTGCCAGCAGCCCAAGGGGGACCAGGGGGGAGACCCAGTACTTC
NA	NA	TRBV6-5	TRBJ2-6	CASSYWRETGANVLTF	TGTGCCAGCAGTTACTGGAGGGAGACAGGGGCCAACGTCCTGACTTTC
TRBD1	NA	TRBV6-1	TRBJ2-7	CASSEATGGSQVQYF	TGTGCCAGCAGTGAAGCAACAGGGGGCTCCCAAGTGCAGTACTTC
NA	NA	TRBV19	TRBJ2-1	CASSIVNLSSYNEQFF	TGTGCCAGTAGTATAGTGAACTTGAGCTCCTACAATGAGCAGTTCTTC
NA	few	TRBV30	TRBJ1-1	CAWSVSGVNTEAFF	TGTGCCTGGAGTGTTTCAGGAGTGAACACTGAAGCTTTCTTT
NA	few	TRBV5-1	TRBJ2-1	CASSLAPGGSYNEQFF	TGCGCCAGCAGCTTGGCCCCCGGGGGCTCGTACAATGAGCAGTTCTTC
TRBD2	NA	TRBV3-1/TRBV3-2	TRBJ2-7	CASSPRGTSGGYEQYF	TGTGCCAGCAGCCCGAGGGGGACTAGCGGGGGCTACGAGCAGTACTTC
NA	once	TRBV5-8	TRBJ1-1	CASSLVTGVTVNTEAFF	TGTGCCAGCAGCTTGGTTACGGGGGTGACGGTGAACACTGAAGCTTTCTTT
TRBD1	NA	TRBV5-1	TRBJ1-2	CASSSGVGGSTGYTF	TGCGCCAGCAGCTCGGGCGTAGGGGGCAGTACTGGCTACACCTTC
TRBD2	NA	TRBV20-1	TRBJ2-1	CSASPPRSGGLTRIF	TGCAGTGCTAGTCCGCCCCGTAGCGGGGGCCTTACCCGGATCTTC
NA	NA	TRBV6-1	TRBJ2-1	CASSEKGAPYNEQFF	TGTGCCAGCAGTGAAAAAGGAGCGCCCTACAATGAGCAGTTCTTC
TRBD1	NA	TRBV30	TRBJ1-4	CAWSVGRFGDSVNEKLFF	TGTGCCTGGAGTGTAGGAAGGTTTGGGGACAGTGTTAATGAAAAACTGTTTTTT
TRBD2	few	TRBV5-1	TRBJ2-3	CASSFPSGGLPRTQYF	TGCGCCAGCAGCTTTCCTAGCGGGGGCCTCCCTCGGACGCAGTATTTT
NA	NA	TRBV4-2	TRBJ2-7	CASSLGETGRTYEQYF	TGTGCCAGCAGCCTGGGAGAGACAGGACGGACCTACGAGCAGTACTTC
TRBD1	NA	TRBV5-6	TRBJ1-2	CASSLEFRQGDYGYTF	TGTGCCAGCAGCTTGGAGTTCAGACAGGGGGACTATGGCTACACCTTC
NA	NA	TRBV5-4	TRBJ2-5	CASSRILGAQETQYF	TGTGCCAGCAGCCGAATTTTGGGGGCCCAAGAGACCCAGTACTTC
NA	few	TRBV10-3	TRBJ2-7	CAISEAEAYEQYF	TGTGCCATCAGTGAGGCGGAAGCCTACGAGCAGTACTTC
NA	NA	TRBV30	TRBJ2-7	CAWTLGSYEQYF	TGTGCCTGGACCTTGGGGAGCTACGAGCAGTACTTC
NA	NA	TRBV6-1	TRBJ2-1	CASSESDNDYNEQFF	TGTGCCAGCAGTGAAAGCGACAACGACTACAATGAGCAGTTCTTC
NA	few	TRBV24-1	TRBJ2-2	CATSESRGELFF	TGTGCCACCAGTGAATCGAGGGGGGAGCTGTTTTTT
NA	NA	TRBV24-1	TRBJ1-5	CATSDPGAWDQPQHF	TGTGCCACCAGTGACCCCGGGGCGTGGGATCAGCCCCAGCATTTT
NA	NA	TRBV18	TRBJ2-6	CASSPTLDSSGANVLTF	TGTGCCAGCTCACCAACATTAGACAGCTCTGGGGCCAACGTCCTGACTTTC
TRBD1	NA	TRBV7-6	TRBJ1-6	CASSSGTGNDSPLHF	TGTGCCAGCAGCTCCGGGACAGGGAACGATTCACCCCTCCACTTT
NA	NA	TRBV2	TRBJ1-1	CASSQGMNTEAFF	TGTGCCAGCAGCCAGGGAATGAACACTGAAGCTTTCTTT
TRBD2	NA	TRBV28	TRBJ2-7	CASGLAGAYEQYF	TGTGCCAGCGGGTTAGCGGGGGCCTACGAGCAGTACTTC
NA	many	TRBV6-4	TRBJ1-6	CASSPTGAGTVSSPLHF	TGTGCCAGCAGCCCCACCGGCGCAGGGACGGTATCTTCACCCCTCCACTTT
NA	NA	TRBV29-1	TRBJ1-1	CSVEVGGGNTEAFF	TGCAGCGTTGAGGTAGGGGGTGGAAACACTGAAGCTTTCTTT
NA	NA	TRBV7-8	TRBJ2-3	CASSLVLLDTQYF	TGTGCCAGCAGCTTAGTTCTTTTAGATACGCAGTATTTT